This is a list of T cell receptor beta chains from one sample in a study of T cell changes during pregnancy in multiple sclerosis. Only in-frame clones appear in the TCRdb table, and some are missing; sequencing was by immunoSEQ multiplex PCR. This sample has about 18,000 clones; 85% to 90% occur once, and the top ten carry 1.3%. The specimen comprised CD4+ T cells from peripheral blood mononuclear cells, sampled in the first trimester of pregnancy. The receptors come from a female donor in good health, enrolled as a control in a pregnancy study. CDR3s include the opening cysteine and the closing phenylalanine or tryptophan. The D gene is left open where the match is weak. Clone size is not always given. Where it is, it says once, few, many or a class for expanded clones.

v_gene	d_gene	abundance	j_gene	CDR3nt	CDR3aa
TRBV29-1	NA	NA	TRBJ2-5	TGCAGCGTTGAGGAGACTAGTTCTCCGGAGACCCAGTACTTC	CSVEETSSPETQYF
TRBV5-8	TRBD1	once	TRBJ1-1	TGTGCCAGCAGCCCATGGGGGACAGGGAGCACTGAAGCTTTCTTT	CASSPWGTGSTEAFF
TRBV5-6	TRBD1	NA	TRBJ2-7	TGTGCCAGCAGCCCCACGGGACAGGTTCAAGAGCAGTACTTC	CASSPTGQVQEQYF
TRBV19	NA	NA	TRBJ2-5	TGTGCCAGTAGTATAGATTTGACAGCGGAGACCCAGTACTTC	CASSIDLTAETQYF
TRBV10-3	NA	NA	TRBJ1-3	TGTGGACTCGGGTCGGGAAGAGGCGACACCATATATTTT	CGLGSGRGDTIYF
TRBV19	TRBD1	NA	TRBJ2-4	TGTGCCAGTAGTATAGGCCCGTTACAGGGGCGAGTAACCAAAAACATTCAGTACTTC	CASSIGPLQGRVTKNIQYF
TRBV12-2	NA	NA	TRBJ2-2	TGTGCAAGTCGCCCCGGACTAGCGGAGGGAGGCGGGGAGCTGTTTTTT	CASRPGLAEGGGELFF
TRBV25-1	TRBD2	NA	TRBJ2-3	TGTGCCAGCAGTGACGGGGGGTCCGATACGCAGTATTTT	CASSDGGSDTQYF
TRBV6-5	TRBD1	NA	TRBJ1-1	TGTGCCAGCAGCCGACAGGGCATGGACACTGAAGCTTTCTTT	CASSRQGMDTEAFF
TRBV19	NA	few	TRBJ2-5	TGTGCCAGTAGCATGGGTTCCGGCAGGGGAAGAGAGACCCAGTACTTC	CASSMGSGRGRETQYF
TRBV30	NA	NA	TRBJ2-7	TGTGCCTACTCCCAATCCTCCTACGAGCAGTACTTC	CAYSQSSYEQYF
TRBV6-5	TRBD1	NA	TRBJ2-1	TGTGCCAGAATAGGACAGGGTAGGGGCAATGAGCAGTTCTTC	CARIGQGRGNEQFF
TRBV28	NA	NA	TRBJ1-1	TGTGCCAGCAGCCCCCCCGGCGGGGTTATCTCTGAAGCTTTCTTT	CASSPPGGVISEAFF